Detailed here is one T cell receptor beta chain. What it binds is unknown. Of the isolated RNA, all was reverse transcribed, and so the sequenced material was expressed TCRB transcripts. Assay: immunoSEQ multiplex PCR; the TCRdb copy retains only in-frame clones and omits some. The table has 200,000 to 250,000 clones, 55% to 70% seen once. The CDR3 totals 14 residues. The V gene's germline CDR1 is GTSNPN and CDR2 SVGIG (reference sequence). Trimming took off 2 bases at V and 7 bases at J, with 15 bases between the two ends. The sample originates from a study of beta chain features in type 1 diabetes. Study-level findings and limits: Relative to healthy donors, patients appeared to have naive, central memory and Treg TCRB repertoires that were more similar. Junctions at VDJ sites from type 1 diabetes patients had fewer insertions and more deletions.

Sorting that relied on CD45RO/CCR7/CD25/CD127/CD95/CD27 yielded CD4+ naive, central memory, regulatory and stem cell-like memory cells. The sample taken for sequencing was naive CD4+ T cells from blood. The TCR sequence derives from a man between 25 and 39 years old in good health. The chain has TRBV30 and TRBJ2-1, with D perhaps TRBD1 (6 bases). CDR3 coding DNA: TGTGCCTGGAGTCAGGGGATAAGTCAAAATGAGCAGTTCTTC. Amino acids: CAWSQGISQNEQFF.